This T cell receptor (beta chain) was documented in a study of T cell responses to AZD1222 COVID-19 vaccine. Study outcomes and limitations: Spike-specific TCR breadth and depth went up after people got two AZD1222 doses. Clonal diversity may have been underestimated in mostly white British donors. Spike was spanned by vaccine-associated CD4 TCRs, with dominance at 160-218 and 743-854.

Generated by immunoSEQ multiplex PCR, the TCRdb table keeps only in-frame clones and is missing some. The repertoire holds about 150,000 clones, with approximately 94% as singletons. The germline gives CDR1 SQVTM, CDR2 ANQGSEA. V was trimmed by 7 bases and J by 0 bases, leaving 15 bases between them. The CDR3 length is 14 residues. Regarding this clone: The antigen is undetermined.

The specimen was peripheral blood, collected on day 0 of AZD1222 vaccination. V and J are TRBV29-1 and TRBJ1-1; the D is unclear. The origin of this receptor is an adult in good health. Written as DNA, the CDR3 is TGCAGCGCCACCCAACAGAACATGAACACTGAAGCTTTCTTT. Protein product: CSATQQNMNTEAFF.